The rows below give T cell receptor beta chains drawn from one sample of a study of blood T cells in healthy people across ages. In TCRdb, the 5' RACE reads were re-called with MiXCR into one record per CDR3 protein. In the table there are roughly 800,000 distinct CDR3 sequences, approximately 24% of which are singletons. These sequences were also reported in another study, on T cells of mothers and their children.

The sample consisted of blood. These receptors all stem from a boy aged 10-17 years in good health. The CDR3 runs from the conserved cysteine through the conserved F or W. The D gene is left open where the match is weak. Only part of the rows carry a size: once, few, many, or a class if the clone is expanded.

>NA|few|TRBJ2-2|TRBV6-1
CASREQLTANTGELFF
TGTGCCAGCAGGGAACAGCTGACTGCGAACACCGGGGAGCTGTTTTTT
>NA|NA|TRBJ1-5|TRBV19
CASKGTFGNQPQHF
TGTGCCAGTAAAGGGACATTCGGCAATCAGCCCCAGCATTTT
>NA|NA|TRBJ2-1|TRBV5-1
CASREGNEQFF
TGCGCCAGCAGGGAGGGAAATGAGCAGTTCTTC
>NA|NA|TRBJ2-3|TRBV5-5
CASSLDSQTTQYF
TGTGCCAGCAGCTTGGATTCCCAGACTACGCAGTATTTT
>TRBD2|few|TRBJ2-1|TRBV7-6
CASSWGLRSYNEQFF
TGTGCCAGCAGCTGGGGACTACGGTCCTACAATGAGCAGTTCTTC
>NA|few|TRBJ1-2|TRBV5-1
CASSLGQAGDGYTF
TGCGCCAGCAGCTTGGGGCAGGCAGGCGATGGCTACACCTTC
>NA|NA|TRBJ2-7|TRBV19
CASSIRRSSGTYEQYF
TGTGCCAGTAGTATCAGACGTTCTTCGGGGACGTACGAGCAGTACTTC
>NA|NA|TRBJ1-2|TRBV6-5
CASSPGLNYGYTF
TGTGCCAGCAGCCCCGGGCTTAACTATGGCTACACCTTC
>TRBD2|many|TRBJ2-1|TRBV27
CASSQGLAGNNEQFF
TGTGCCAGCAGTCAGGGACTAGCTGGGAACAATGAGCAGTTCTTC
>TRBD2|NA|TRBJ2-1|TRBV6-1
CASTPTTSGGHEQFF
TGTGCCAGCACCCCTACGACTAGCGGGGGCCATGAGCAGTTCTTC
>NA|NA|TRBJ1-4|TRBV18
CASSPHESGRFGKLFF
TGTGCCAGCTCACCACACGAGTCGGGTCGGTTCGGAAAACTGTTTTTT
>NA|NA|TRBJ2-4|TRBV20-1
CSARHDLRNIQYF
TGCAGTGCTAGACATGACTTGCGAAACATTCAGTACTTC
>NA|few|TRBJ1-5|TRBV10-3
CAISEHEDSNQPQHF
TGTGCCATCAGTGAGCACGAGGACAGCAATCAGCCCCAGCATTTT
>TRBD1|NA|TRBJ2-5|TRBV5-1
CASSPRTGGGLETQCF
TGCGCCAGCAGCCCCAGGACAGGGGGTGGCTTGGAGACCCAGTGCTTC
>NA|few|TRBJ2-1|TRBV10-2
CASTPFLTDEQFF
TGCGCCAGCACCCCCTTTCTTACGGATGAGCAGTTCTTC
>NA|NA|TRBJ1-4|TRBV20-1
CSTPTEANEKLFF
TGCAGTACCCCAACCGAAGCTAATGAAAAACTGTTTTTT
>NA|few|TRBJ2-3|TRBV7-3
CASSLIWGSTDTQYF
TGTGCCAGCAGCTTAATATGGGGTAGCACAGATACGCAGTATTTT
>NA|few|TRBJ2-5|TRBV29-1
CSVEDAPSQETQYF
TGCAGCGTTGAAGATGCACCATCCCAAGAGACCCAGTACTTC
>NA|few|TRBJ1-1|TRBV20-1
CRPLWAGEVNTEAFF
TGCAGGCCCCTTTGGGCAGGGGAGGTGAACACTGAAGCTTTCTTT